These 25 T cell receptor beta chains were all obtained from the same sample, sequenced in a study of T-cell memory formation after mild COVID-19. TCRdb fed the 5' RACE reads into MiXCR, producing one record per CDR3 protein. The sample has approximately 350,000 distinct CDR3 sequences; roughly an eighth are singletons. Sequencing was done on a sample of PBMCs or a T cell subset sorted from them (not recorded which). The receptors stem from a man younger than 30 who had mild COVID-19 (a few samples of this study predate the infection). Cell type and time point are not known.

The rearrangement links TRBV5-1 to TRBJ2-4; 11 nucleotides agree with TRBD1. Trimming cost V 4 bases and J 5 bases; bases outside gene matches: 5. The CDR3 covers 15 residues. CDR1 and CDR2 (germline): SGHRS, YFSETQ. DNA for the CDR3: TGCGCCAGCAGCCGTGGACAGGGGGCCGAAAACATTCAGTACTTC. Translating gives CASSRGQGAENIQYF.

The chain carries TRBV7-9 and TRBJ1-4; TRBD1 might be the D (6 bases). CDR3 length: 14 residues. The germline V gene encodes CDR1 SEHNR and CDR2 FQNEAQ (reference sequence). V lost 3 bases and J lost 8, with 13 bases in between. As DNA, the CDR3 is TGTGCCAGCAGCTTTGGGGGCGCCTACGAAAAACTGTTTTTT. The encoded protein is CASSFGGAYEKLFF.

This clonotype came up a few times. J is TRBJ2-2 and V is TRBV5-1; D uncertain. This CDR3 contains 13 residues. Per germline, CDR1 SGHRS and CDR2 YFSETQ. Deletions cut 0 bases from V and 7 bases from J, with 7 bases between. The CDR3, as DNA: TGCGCCAGCAGCTTGGAGGTTCACGGGGAGCTGTTTTTT. Encoded protein: CASSLEVHGELFF.

This clonotype was detected a few times. The chain is built from TRBV7-3 and TRBJ2-2, with D unresolved. The CDR3 runs 14 residues. Trimming cost V 7 bases and J 6 bases, with 15 bases left between them. Germline V CDR1 and CDR2: SGHTA, FQGTGA. CDR3 residues: CASTPSTVSGELFF. CDR3 nucleotide sequence: TGTGCCAGCACCCCATCCACAGTGTCCGGGGAGCTGTTTTTT.

This clonotype was seen only a few times. The chain uses TRBV4-3 and TRBJ2-2; D is undetermined. CDR1 is LGHNA, CDR2 YSLEER, per germline. V lost 3 bases and J lost 3, with 8 bases in between. This CDR3 is 14 amino acids long. CDR3 DNA sequence: TGCGCCAGCAGCCATAATTGGGACACCGGGGAGCTGTTTTTT. Its protein is CASSHNWDTGELFF.

The sample holds a few counts of this clonotype. The CDR3 nucleotides read TGTGCCAGCAGCCAAGAAGTGGGGAGCGACACCGGGGAGCTGTTTTTT. Protein: CASSQEVGSDTGELFF. This chain links TRBV4-2 with TRBJ2-2; D is possibly TRBD2 (5 bases). Germline lookup yields CDR1 LGHNA and CDR2 YNFKEQ. This CDR3 has 16 residues. Trimming cost V 0 bases and J 3 bases, with 11 bases left between them.

This clonotype was seen more than once but under ten times. V and J are TRBV12-3 or TRBV12-4 and TRBJ1-3; D unresolved. The CDR3 runs 11 residues. V lost 6 bases, J lost 4 bases, and 4 bases lay in between. The CDR3 is CASSTGNTIYF. The CDR3 DNA is TGTGCCAGCAGCACGGGAAACACCATATATTTT.

This chain connects TRBV5-1 to TRBJ1-4; D is unclear. CDR3 length: 15 residues. Germline V gives CDR1 SGHRS, CDR2 YFSETQ. The ends were cut back, 0 bases at V and 8 bases at J, with 14 bases in the middle. The CDR3 bases are TGCGCCAGCAGCTTGGCCCGATTGACGGGGGAAAAACTGTTTTTT. Protein sequence: CASSLARLTGEKLFF.

This clonotype has more than one count but fewer than ten. J is TRBJ1-5 and V is TRBV6-1; D may be TRBD1 (6 bases). The CDR3 has 13 amino acids. The germline V gene encodes CDR1 MNHNS and CDR2 SASEGT. Between the trimmed V and J ends, which lost 2 bases and 6 bases, there was a span of 8 bases. The CDR3 nucleotides read TGTGCCAGCAGTGAACAGGGGAGTCAGCCCCAGCATTTT. This codes for CASSEQGSQPQHF.

This clonotype was counted a few times. The chain combines TRBV20-1 with TRBJ1-2; weak D call: TRBD1 (5 bases). V lost 1 base and J 2 bases, leaving 11 bases between the germline ends. Germline CDR1 is DFQATT and CDR2 is SNEGSKA (reference sequence). The CDR3 sequence is 14 residues long. The CDR3 DNA follows: TGCAGTGCTAGAGCACAGGCGGAGAACTATGGCTACACCTTC. Translated, it gives CSARAQAENYGYTF.

In this sample, this clonotype turned up a few times. The chain uses TRBV7-9 and TRBJ1-1; D might be TRBD1 (5 bases). Germline CDR1 reads SEHNR; CDR2 reads FQNEAQ (reference sequence). V shed 5 bases and J shed 11 bases, with 15 bases lying between them. There are 12 residues in the CDR3. CDR3 DNA sequence: TGTGCCAGCAGCGTCTCGGGGGGGTTTGCTTTCTTT. It is translated as CASSVSGGFAFF.

V gene TRBV4-1 combines with J gene TRBJ2-4; possible D gene TRBD2, 7 bases. V lost 1 base to trimming and J lost 2 bases, with 12 bases between them. This CDR3 spans 16 amino acids. Per germline, CDR1 MGHRA and CDR2 YSYEKL. This CDR3 reads CASSQGAGATKNIQYF. The CDR3 DNA follows: TGCGCCAGCAGCCAAGGGGCGGGGGCAACCAAAAACATTCAGTACTTC.

This clonotype was counted many times. The genes are TRBV7-2 and TRBJ2-7; D perhaps matches TRBD2 (5 bases). In germline, CDR1 is SGHTA, CDR2 FQGNSA. The CDR3 has 13 amino acids. V was cut by 5 bases and J by 7 bases, with 15 bases left in between. CDR3 in amino acids: CASSEGLEGEQYV. Written as DNA, the CDR3 is TGTGCCAGCAGCGAGGGCCTTGAGGGAGAGCAGTACGTC.

The rearrangement links TRBV7-2 to TRBJ2-2, with TRBD1 as a possible D gene (6 bases). The ends were cut back, 1 base at V and 1 base at J, with 10 bases in the middle. Germline loops: CDR1 SGHTA, CDR2 FQGNSA. CDR3 length: 16 residues. The CDR3 protein is CASSLGLTGNTGELFF. As DNA, the CDR3 is TGTGCCAGCAGCTTAGGTTTGACAGGGAACACCGGGGAGCTGTTTTTT. The whole variable domain, filled in from reference TRBV7-2 and TRBJ2-2, reads GAGVSQSPSNKVTEKGKDVELRCDPISGHTALYWYRQSLGQGLEFLIYFQGNSAPDKSGLPSDRFSAERTGGSVSTLTIQRTQQEDSAVYLCASSLGLTGNTGELFFGEGSRLTVL.

This chain joins TRBV4-2 and TRBJ2-3, with 8 bases that match TRBD2. The germline gives CDR1 LGHNA, CDR2 YNFKEQ. Trimming cost V 4 bases and J 0 bases; bases outside gene matches: 9. This CDR3 contains 17 residues. The CDR3, as DNA: TGTGCCAGCAGCCTGTCGGGGGGGGGTCTAAGCACAGATACGCAGTATTTT. It translates to CASSLSGGGLSTDTQYF.

V gene TRBV12-3 or TRBV12-4 combines with J gene TRBJ2-1; D is unclear. This CDR3 comprises 14 residues. V lost 6 bases and J lost 1, with 10 bases in between. In DNA form, the CDR3 reads TGTGCCAGCAGGTATTATAGATCCTACAATGAGCAGTTCTTC. Translated, it gives CASRYYRSYNEQFF.

In this sample, this clonotype turned up a few times. The V call is TRBV5-1, the J call TRBJ1-1; D is perhaps TRBD1 (5 bases). CDR1 and CDR2 (germline): SGHRS, YFSETQ. V shed 6 bases and J shed 1 base, with 13 bases lying between them. The CDR3 extends over 14 amino acids. CDR3 region: CASNWGERNTEAFF. CDR3 nucleotide sequence: TGCGCCAGCAACTGGGGGGAGAGGAACACTGAAGCTTTCTTT.

The sample holds a few counts of this clonotype. The chain uses TRBV6-5 and TRBJ1-2; the D is unclear. The germline V gene has CDR1 MNHEY and CDR2 SVGAGI. V lost 6 bases to trimming and J lost 4 bases, with 9 bases between them. This CDR3 is 12 amino acids long. The chain's CDR3 is CASSTSPYGYTF. CDR3 in DNA: TGTGCCAGCAGCACGAGCCCCTATGGCTACACCTTC.

The genes are TRBV10-2 and TRBJ2-1, with TRBD2 matching 12 bases. In germline, CDR1 is WSHSY, CDR2 SAAADI. Trimming cost V 8 bases and J 8 bases; bases outside gene matches: 7. The CDR3 extends over 14 amino acids. In DNA form, the CDR3 reads TGCGCCAGCGGTCCTAGCGGGGGGGCATATGAGCAGTTCTTC. This encodes CASGPSGGAYEQFF.

V is TRBV5-1 and J is TRBJ1-5, with TRBD1 as a possible D gene (5 bases). The length of the CDR3 is 14 residues. The germline gives CDR1 SGHRS, CDR2 YFSETQ. V gave up 0 bases and J gave up 9 bases, with 13 bases separating them. Here the CDR3 DNA reads TGCGCCAGCAGCTTGGGGACAAGCTTTTCGCCCCAGCATTTT. Protein: CASSLGTSFSPQHF.

This clonotype has more than one count but fewer than ten. The chain carries TRBV12-3 or TRBV12-4 and TRBJ1-5; D is unclear. Trimming pared 1 base from V and 3 bases from J, leaving 13 bases between. The CDR3 is 16 residues long. The CDR3 DNA reads as TGTGCCAGCAGTTTAGGACGGAGTCCCCCCAATCAGCCCCAGCATTTT. As protein: CASSLGRSPPNQPQHF.

The J gene is TRBJ2-1, the V gene TRBV18, with 11 bases identical to TRBD2. The length of the CDR3 is 17 residues. Germline V gene sequence: CDR1 KGHSH, CDR2 LQKENI. V shed 4 bases and J 0 bases; nucleotides not matched to a gene: 5. The CDR3 spells CASSLSSGGSSYNEQFF. The CDR3 nucleotides are TGTGCCAGCTCACTTTCTAGCGGGGGGAGCTCCTACAATGAGCAGTTCTTC. Full variable domain (outside the CDR3, taken from reference TRBV18 and TRBJ2-1): NAGVMQNPRHLVRRRGQEARLRCSPMKGHSHVYWYRQLPEEGLKFMVYLQKENIIDESGMPKERFSAEFPKEGPSILRIQQVVRGDSAAYFCASSLSSGGSSYNEQFFGPGTRLTVL.

This sequence joins TRBV7-9 and TRBJ1-4; D possibly corresponds to TRBD1 (6 bases). The CDR3 consists of 15 residues. The germline V gene has CDR1 SEHNR and CDR2 FQNEAQ (reference sequence). Trimming took 8 bases from V and 6 from J, leaving 19 bases between them. This CDR3 reads CASAPRSGVDEKLFF. DNA of the CDR3: TGTGCCAGCGCCCCCCGTTCAGGGGTGGATGAAAAACTGTTTTTT.

This chain connects TRBV10-3 to TRBJ2-2; possible D gene TRBD1, 6 bases. The V gene lost 2 bases and the J gene lost 4 bases, with 11 bases spanning the gap. There are 15 residues in the CDR3. Germline V CDR1 and CDR2: ENHRY, SYGVKD. The CDR3 loop reads CAISETGHITGELFF. Here the CDR3 DNA reads TGTGCCATCAGTGAGACGGGACACATCACCGGGGAGCTGTTTTTT.

This clonotype was observed a handful of times. The chain employs TRBV20-1 and TRBJ1-2; D might be TRBD1 (6 bases). CDR3 length: 13 amino acids. Per the germline V gene, CDR1 is DFQATT and CDR2 is SNEGSKA (reference sequence). The ends were cut back, 0 bases at V and 4 bases at J, with 9 bases in the middle. Written as DNA, the CDR3 is TGCAGTGCTAGAGATGGGACAAGCTATGGCTACACCTTC. This gives the protein CSARDGTSYGYTF.